Here is one TCR beta chain with its context. CDR3 length equals 12 residues. V shed 10 bases and J shed 4 bases, with 13 bases lying between them. Germline lookup yields CDR1 ENHRY and CDR2 SYGVKD. 13 Jbeta primers and 60 Vbeta primers were used for the PCR. Data came from immunoSEQ multiplex PCR; TCRdb stores just in-frame clones and leaves some out. Of roughly 100,000 clones in the sample, around 74% are singletons; the top ten hold about 7%. The data were obtained in a study of cytomegalovirus exposure and HLA in healthy donors. The chain combines TRBV10-3 with TRBJ2-5; weak D call: TRBD1 (7 bases). The TCR sequence derives from a man aged 35-49 years in good health and CMV-seropositive. Input material: PBMCs. For the CDR3, the DNA is TGTGCCAGTAAGCAGGGGGGAGAGACCCAGTACTTC. This sequence encodes CASKQGGETQYF.